This T cell receptor beta chain derives from a study of shared clonotypes between healthy human individuals. Sequenced by immunoSEQ multiplex PCR; TCRdb stores in-frame clones only, minus some. This table holds approximately 2,000,000 clones, 92% found once. Findings of the study overall: Memory subsets generally showed smaller estimated richness than naive subsets did.

A word on this clone: Its antigen remains unidentified.

Specimen: naive CD4+ T cells from PBMCs. Documented subset: CD45RA+ positively selected. The receptor's source is a man younger than 30 in good health. Some clones in this sample may be carry-over from other donors' samples.

The CDR3 protein is CASRYGQGGNQPQHF. As DNA, the CDR3 is TGTGCCAGTCGGTACGGACAGGGCGGCAATCAGCCCCAGCATTTT. This chain links TRBV19 with TRBJ1-5; 8 bases are shared with TRBD1. In germline, CDR1 is LNHDA, CDR2 SQIVND (reference sequence). The length of the CDR3 is 15 residues. After removal of 8 bases from V and 2 bases from J, the junction contained 8 bases not matched to a gene. Variable domain in full (rest from reference TRBV19 and TRBJ1-5): DGGITQSPKYLFRKEGQNVTLSCEQNLNHDAMYWYRQDPGQGLRLIYYSQIVNDFQKGDIAEGYSVSREKKESFPLTVTSAQKNPTAFYLCASRYGQGGNQPQHFGDGTRLSIL.